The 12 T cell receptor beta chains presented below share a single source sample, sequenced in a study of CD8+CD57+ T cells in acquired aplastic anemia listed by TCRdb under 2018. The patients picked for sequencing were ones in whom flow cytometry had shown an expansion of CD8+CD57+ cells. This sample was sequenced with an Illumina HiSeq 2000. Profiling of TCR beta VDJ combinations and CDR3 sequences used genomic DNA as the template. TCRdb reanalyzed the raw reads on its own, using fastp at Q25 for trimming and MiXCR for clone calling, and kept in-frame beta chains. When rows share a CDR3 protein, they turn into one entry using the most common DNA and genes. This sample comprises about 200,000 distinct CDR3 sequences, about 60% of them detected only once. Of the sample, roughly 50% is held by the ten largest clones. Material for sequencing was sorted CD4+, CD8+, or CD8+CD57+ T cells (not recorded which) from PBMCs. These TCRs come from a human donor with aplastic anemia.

CDR3 sequence: CASSESVFFGYGYTF. The DNA of the CDR3 is TGTGCCAGCAGTGAATCCGTCTTCTTCGGCTATGGCTACACCTTC. V usage is TRBV25-1 and J usage is TRBJ1-2; the D is unclear. Germline lookup yields CDR1 MGHDK and CDR2 SYGVNS. V was trimmed by 1 base and J by 4 bases, leaving 13 bases between them. The CDR3 spans 15 residues.

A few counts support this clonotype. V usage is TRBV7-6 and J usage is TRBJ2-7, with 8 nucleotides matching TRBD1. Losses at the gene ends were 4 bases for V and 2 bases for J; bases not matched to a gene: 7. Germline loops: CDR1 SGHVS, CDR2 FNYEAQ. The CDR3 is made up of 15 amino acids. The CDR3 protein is CASSSGQAGTYEQYF. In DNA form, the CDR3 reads TGTGCCAGCAGCTCGGGACAGGCTGGAACCTACGAGCAGTACTTC. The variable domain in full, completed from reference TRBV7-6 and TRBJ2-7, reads GAGVSQSPRYKVTKRGQDVALRCDPISGHVSLYWYRQALGQGPEFLTYFNYEAQQDKSGLPNDRFSAERPEGSISTLTIQRTEQRDSAMYRCASSSGQAGTYEQYFGPGTRLTVT.

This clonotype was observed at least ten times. CDR3 coding DNA: TGTGCCAGCAGTATAGATAGCAATCAGCCCCAGCATTTT. Amino acids: CASSIDSNQPQHF. The chain has TRBV6-5 and TRBJ1-5, with unresolved D. Trimming took 5 bases from V and 0 from J, leaving 5 bases between them. Germline V gene data show CDR1 as MNHEY and CDR2 as SVGAGI. CDR3 length: 13 residues.

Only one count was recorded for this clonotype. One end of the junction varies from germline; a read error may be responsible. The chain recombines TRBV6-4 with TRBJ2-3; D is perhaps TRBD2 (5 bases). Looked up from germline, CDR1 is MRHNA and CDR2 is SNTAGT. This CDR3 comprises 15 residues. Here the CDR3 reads CASSDLASSTDTQYF. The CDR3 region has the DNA TGTGCCAGCAGTGACTTGGCCTCTAGCACAGATACGCAGTATTTC.

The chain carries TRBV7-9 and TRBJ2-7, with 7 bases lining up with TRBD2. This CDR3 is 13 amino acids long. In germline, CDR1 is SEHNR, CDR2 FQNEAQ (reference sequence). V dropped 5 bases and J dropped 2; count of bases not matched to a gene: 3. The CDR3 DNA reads TGTGCCAGCAGCGCCGGGGGGACCTACGAGCAGTACTTC. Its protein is CASSAGGTYEQYF.

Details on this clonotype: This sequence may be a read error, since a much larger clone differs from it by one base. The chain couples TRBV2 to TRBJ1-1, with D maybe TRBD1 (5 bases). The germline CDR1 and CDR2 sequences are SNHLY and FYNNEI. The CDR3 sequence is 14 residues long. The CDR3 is CASIARGGGTEALF. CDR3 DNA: TGTGCCAGCATAGCCCGGGGGGGGGGGACTGAAGCTCTCTTT.

This CDR3 reads CASSDPPGNTIYF. CDR3 bases: TGCGCCAGCAGTGATCCCCCTGGAAACACCATATATTTT. The chain uses TRBV10-1 and TRBJ1-3; no clear D gene. This CDR3 is 13 amino acids long. CDR1 is WNHNN and CDR2 is SYGVQD in the germline V gene (reference sequence). V lost 3 bases, J lost 2 bases, and 5 bases lay in between.

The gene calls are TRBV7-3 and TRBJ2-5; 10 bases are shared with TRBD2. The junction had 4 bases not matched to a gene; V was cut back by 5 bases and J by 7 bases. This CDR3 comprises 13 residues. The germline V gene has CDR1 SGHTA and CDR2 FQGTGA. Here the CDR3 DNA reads TGTGCCAGCAGCCGACTAGCGGGTGGGACCCAGTACTTC. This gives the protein CASSRLAGGTQYF.

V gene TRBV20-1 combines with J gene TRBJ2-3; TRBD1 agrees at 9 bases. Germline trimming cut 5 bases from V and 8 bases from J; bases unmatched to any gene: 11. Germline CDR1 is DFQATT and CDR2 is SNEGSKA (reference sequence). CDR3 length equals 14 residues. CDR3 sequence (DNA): TGCAGTGCTCCACAGGACAGGGGTCACGGTACGCAGTATTTT. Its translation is CSAPQDRGHGTQYF.

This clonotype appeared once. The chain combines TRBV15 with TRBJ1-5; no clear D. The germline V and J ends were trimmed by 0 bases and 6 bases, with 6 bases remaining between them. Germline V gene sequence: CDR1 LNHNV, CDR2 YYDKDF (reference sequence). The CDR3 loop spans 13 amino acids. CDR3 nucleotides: TGTGCCACCAGCAGAGATAGCGGTCAGCCCCAGCATTTT. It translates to CATSRDSGQPQHF.

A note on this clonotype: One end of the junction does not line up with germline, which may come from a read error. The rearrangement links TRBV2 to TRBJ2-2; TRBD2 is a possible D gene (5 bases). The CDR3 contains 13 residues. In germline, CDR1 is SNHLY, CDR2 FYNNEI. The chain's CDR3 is CASNLIGTGEPFF. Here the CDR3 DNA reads TGTGCCAGCAACTTAATTGGCACCGGGGAGCCGTTTTTT.

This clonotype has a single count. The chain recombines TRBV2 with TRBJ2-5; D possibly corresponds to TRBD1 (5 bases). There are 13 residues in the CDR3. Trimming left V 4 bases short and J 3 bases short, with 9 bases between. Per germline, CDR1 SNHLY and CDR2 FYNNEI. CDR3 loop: CASSGGSKETQYF. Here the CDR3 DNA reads TGTGCCAGCAGTGGGGGCAGCAAAGAGACCCAGTACTTC.